This T cell receptor (beta chain) was obtained from a study of beta chain features in type 1 diabetes. Findings and caveats of the study: Researchers reported that naive, central memory and Treg TCRB repertoires appeared more similar in patients than in healthy donors.

CDR1 and CDR2 from the germline V gene are SGHNT and YYREEE (reference sequence). V shed 4 bases and J shed 2 bases, with 15 bases lying between them. The CDR3 loop spans 15 amino acids. Points on this clone: Its antigen is unidentified.

The study reverse transcribed the entire isolated RNA, so it sequenced expressed TCRB transcripts. TCRdb's copy holds only in-frame clones and misses some; the assay was immunoSEQ multiplex PCR. This sample carries hundreds of thousands of clones, 15% to 20% of them seen once, and the ten largest clones take 0.02% to 0.025%. This receptor was obtained from a woman under 30 in good health. The sample taken for sequencing was naive CD4+ T cells from blood. The chain combines TRBV5-4 with TRBJ2-5; D is undetermined. The CDR3 is CASSPFLGQQETQYF. The CDR3 DNA sequence: TGTGCCAGCAGCCCTTTTCTAGGCCAACAAGAGACCCAGTACTTC.